These 5 T cell receptor beta chains share one sample of origin, sequenced in a study of shared clonotypes between healthy human individuals. The table came from immunoSEQ multiplex PCR; TCRdb's copy has only in-frame clones and leaves some out. The sample has hundreds of thousands of clones, 96% seen once; the top ten hold 0.06%. Sequenced sample: naive CD4+ T cells sorted from blood. Subset noted: CD45RA+ positively selected. The receptors derive from a young woman in good health.

This sequence joins TRBV6-1 and TRBJ2-2, with 9 bases identical to TRBD2. With 2 bases clipped from V and 5 bases from J, the junction kept 3 bases outside the gene matches. Germline V gene lookup returns CDR1 MNHNS and CDR2 SASEGT. The CDR3 totals 15 residues. The CDR3 coding sequence is TGTGCCAGCAGTGAACTAGCGGGAACTACCGGGGAGCTGTTTTTT. As protein: CASSELAGTTGELFF.

V gene TRBV29-1 combines with J gene TRBJ2-2; 11 bases line up with TRBD2. Looked up from germline, CDR1 is SQVTM and CDR2 is ANQGSEA. With 6 bases clipped from V and 0 bases from J, the junction kept 3 bases outside the gene matches. The CDR3 runs 15 residues. DNA for the CDR3: TGCAGCGTCGGGACTAGCGGCCCGAACACCGGGGAGCTGTTTTTT. Protein product: CSVGTSGPNTGELFF.

The gene calls are TRBV7-9 and TRBJ1-1; tentatively, D is TRBD1 (6 bases). The V end lost 3 bases, the J end lost 5 bases, and 7 bases lay between the germline ends. The V gene's germline CDR1 is SEHNR and CDR2 FQNEAQ (reference sequence). This CDR3 is 12 amino acids long. CDR3 residues: CASSFQGTEAFF. CDR3 in DNA: TGTGCCAGCAGCTTCCAGGGGACTGAAGCTTTCTTT.

As to this clone: Other DNA sequences of this sample code for an identical CDR3. This chain links TRBV18 with TRBJ1-1; 10 bases agree with TRBD1. Trimming cost V 3 bases and J 5 bases; bases outside gene matches: 0. Germline CDR1 KGHSH, CDR2 LQKENI. This CDR3 has 13 residues. The CDR3 here is CASSPGQGTEAFF. The DNA of the CDR3 is TGTGCCAGCTCACCGGGACAGGGGACTGAAGCTTTCTTT. Full variable domain (rest looked up from reference TRBV18 and TRBJ1-1): NAGVMQNPRHLVRRRGQEARLRCSPMKGHSHVYWYRQLPEEGLKFMVYLQKENIIDESGMPKERFSAEFPKEGPSILRIQQVVRGDSAAYFCASSPGQGTEAFFGQGTRLTVV.

This chain joins TRBV15 and TRBJ2-5; D gene ambiguous. The germline V gene has CDR1 LNHNV and CDR2 YYDKDF (reference sequence). V was shortened by 0 bases and J by 7 bases, with 12 bases between the two germline ends. The CDR3 sequence is 14 residues long. The CDR3 here is CATSRETALGTQYF. CDR3 nucleotides: TGTGCCACCAGCAGAGAAACAGCCCTAGGGACCCAGTACTTC.